The T cell receptor (beta chain) under discussion was sequenced for a study of regulatory and conventional T cells in RAG deficiency. Trimming took 5 bases from V and 9 from J; bases not matched to a gene: 8. The CDR3 totals 13 residues. Per the germline V gene, CDR1 is LNHDA and CDR2 is SQIVND (reference sequence). The protocol was immunoSEQ multiplex PCR, while the TCRdb copy is restricted to in-frame clones and leaves out a portion. The sample lists some 30,000 clones, approximately 89% occurring once. The same data also went into a second study, on regulatory T cells. This second report adds: Primers: 52 TRBV forward and 13 TRBJ reverse.

This chain uses TRBV19 with TRBJ1-2, with TRBD1 matching 8 bases. This sequence originates from a human donor in good health. The specimen sequenced was CD8+ T cells sorted from blood. Written as DNA, the CDR3 is TGTGCCAGTAGTTATACGACAGGGGCAAGCTACACCTTC. Translation: CASSYTTGASYTF.